What follows are 30 T cell receptor beta chains derived from one specimen sequenced in a study of neurological immune-mediated disorders. One entry per CDR3 protein, called by TCRdb with MiXCR from the 5' RACE reads. Here the sample spans 30,000 to 40,000 distinct CDR3 sequences, around 4% being singletons. The sequenced material came from PBMCs. Every receptor here comes from a man aged 25 to 40 with multiple sclerosis.

This clonotype was counted many times. The gene calls are TRBV7-2 and TRBJ2-7; 10 nucleotides align to TRBD2. CDR1 is SGHTA, CDR2 FQGNSA, per germline. CDR3 length: 15 residues. After removal of 5 bases from V and 0 bases from J, the junction contained 4 bases not matched to a gene. CDR3 coding DNA: TGTGCCAGCAGCGAAGGACTAGCGGCCTCCTACGAGCAGTACTTC. Translation: CASSEGLAASYEQYF.

This clonotype was counted many times. This chain connects TRBV20-1 to TRBJ2-1; TRBD1 might be the D (6 bases). The germline V gene encodes CDR1 DFQATT and CDR2 SNEGSKA (reference sequence). This CDR3 is 14 amino acids long. Deletions cut 6 bases from V and 0 bases from J, with 12 bases between. For the CDR3, the DNA is TGCAGTGCCCGTCAGGGGCTCTCCTACAATGAGCAGTTCTTC. It is translated as CSARQGLSYNEQFF.

This clonotype was counted many times. This chain connects TRBV20-1 to TRBJ2-7; D gene unclear. Germline lookup yields CDR1 DFQATT and CDR2 SNEGSKA (reference sequence). Between the trimmed V and J ends, which lost 0 bases and 3 bases, there was a span of 9 bases. The CDR3 sequence is 13 residues long. The CDR3 protein is CSARDTGFYEQYF. Written as DNA, the CDR3 is TGCAGTGCTAGAGATACGGGTTTCTACGAGCAGTACTTC.

There are many counts of this clonotype. CDR3 protein: CASSYNWLYPNEQFF. The CDR3 DNA sequence: TGTGCCAGCAGTTACAATTGGCTTTACCCCAATGAGCAGTTCTTC. The chain joins TRBV6-2 or TRBV6-3 to TRBJ2-1; D gene uncertain. The germline gives CDR1 MNHEY, CDR2 SVGEGT. There are 15 residues in the CDR3. V was cut by 2 bases and J by 6 bases, with 14 bases left in between.

At least ten counts were recorded for this clonotype. The V gene is TRBV20-1, the J gene TRBJ2-1, with 8 nucleotides matching TRBD2. This CDR3 is 14 amino acids long. With 5 bases clipped from V and 5 bases from J, the junction kept 8 bases outside the gene matches. Germline V gene data show CDR1 as DFQATT and CDR2 as SNEGSKA (reference sequence). CDR3 loop: CSAARRGAHNEQFF. Written as DNA, the CDR3 is TGCAGTGCTGCGCGGCGGGGGGCCCACAATGAGCAGTTCTTC.

This clonotype was counted many times. V is TRBV20-1 and J is TRBJ1-2; D possibly corresponds to TRBD1 (5 bases). This CDR3 has 14 residues. Looked up from germline, CDR1 is DFQATT and CDR2 is SNEGSKA (reference sequence). V shed 1 base and J shed 4 bases, with 13 bases lying between them. This CDR3 reads CSARGSQDVYGYTF. The CDR3 bases are TGCAGTGCTAGAGGGTCACAGGACGTCTATGGCTACACCTTC.

This clonotype was seen a few times. A much larger clone lies a single base off, so this may be a read error. This CDR3 reads CSVDRKNNEQFF. CDR3 nucleotides: TGCAGCGTTGATCGAAAAAACAATGAGCAGTTCTTC. The gene calls are TRBV29-1 and TRBJ2-1; D is unclear. CDR3 size: 12 residues. Germline V CDR1 and CDR2: SQVTM, ANQGSEA. The V end lost 3 bases, the J end lost 5 bases, and 8 bases lay between the germline ends.

The rearrangement uses TRBV5-1 and TRBJ2-3, with 12 bases that match TRBD2. The germline gives CDR1 SGHRS, CDR2 YFSETQ. CDR3 length: 14 amino acids. The V gene end was trimmed by 4 bases and the J gene end by 6 bases; junction bases not matched to a gene: 3. As DNA, the CDR3 is TGCGCCAGCAGCGACACTAGCGGGGGGGATACGCAGTATTTT. Translation: CASSDTSGGDTQYF. The whole variable domain, filled in from reference TRBV5-1 and TRBJ2-3, reads KAGVTQTPRYLIKTRGQQVTLSCSPISGHRSVSWYQQTPGQGLQFLFEYFSETQRNKGNFPGRFSGRQFSNSRSEMNVSTLELGDSALYLCASSDTSGGDTQYFGPGTRLTVL.

This clonotype was detected ten times or more. The chain combines TRBV20-1 with TRBJ1-2, with a possible D match to TRBD1 (5 bases). The CDR3 contains 12 residues. Germline CDR1 reads DFQATT; CDR2 reads SNEGSKA (reference sequence). Deletions cut 3 bases from V and 1 base from J, with 6 bases between. CDR3 nucleotide sequence: TGCAGTGCTAGTGACAGTAACTATGGCTACACCTTC. As protein: CSASDSNYGYTF.

The chain has TRBV6-5 and TRBJ1-1; the match to TRBD1 covers 9 bases. From germline, CDR1 is MNHEY and CDR2 SVGAGI. V gave up 6 bases and J gave up 1 base; unmatched junction bases: 3. The CDR3 totals 14 residues. The CDR3 bases are TGTGCCAGCAGAGGGACAGGGTCGAACACTGAAGCTTTCTTT. Its translation is CASRGTGSNTEAFF.

This clonotype was found many times. This chain uses TRBV4-2 with TRBJ1-1; 9 bases align to TRBD1. Germline assignment: CDR1 LGHNA and CDR2 YNFKEQ. The CDR3 is 14 residues long. With 4 bases clipped from V and 4 bases from J, the junction kept 4 bases outside the gene matches. In nucleotides, the CDR3 is TGTGCCAGCAGCCGGGGGACAGGGACCACTGAAGCTTTCTTT. Its protein product is CASSRGTGTTEAFF.

This clonotype was seen at least ten times. This chain connects TRBV3-1 to TRBJ2-1; D not resolved. CDR1 is LGHDT, CDR2 YNNKEL, per germline (reference sequence). V lost 4 bases and J lost 8, with 9 bases in between. This CDR3 spans 12 amino acids. In DNA form, the CDR3 reads TGTGCCAGCAGCCCCCGACAAGATGAGCAGTTCTTC. Translated: CASSPRQDEQFF.

V gene TRBV25-1 combines with J gene TRBJ2-3, with no clear D. Germline V lookup: CDR1 MGHDK, CDR2 SYGVNS. V was trimmed by 1 base and J by 6 bases, leaving 11 bases between them. The length of the CDR3 is 14 residues. The CDR3 bases are TGTGCCAGCAGTGAATTTGATCGCCCGGATACGCAGTATTTT. Its protein is CASSEFDRPDTQYF.

This clonotype showed up many times. J is TRBJ1-1 and V is TRBV20-1; D uncertain. This CDR3 is built from 14 residues. Germline V gives CDR1 DFQATT, CDR2 SNEGSKA (reference sequence). V lost 0 bases and J 5 bases, leaving 13 bases between the germline ends. Here the CDR3 DNA reads TGCAGTGCTAGAGATCTGGGCAGGCAGACTGAAGCTTTCTTT. This gives the protein CSARDLGRQTEAFF.

V and J are TRBV18 and TRBJ2-3; 7 bases match TRBD1. The CDR3 loop spans 13 amino acids. The ends lost 5 bases at V and 4 bases at J; junction bases unmatched: 3. Germline lookup yields CDR1 KGHSH and CDR2 LQKENI. CDR3 residues: CASSSGQADTQYF. In DNA, the CDR3 is TGTGCCAGCTCATCAGGACAGGCAGATACGCAGTATTTT. Together with reference TRBV18 and TRBJ2-3, the CDR3 gives the full variable domain: NAGVMQNPRHLVRRRGQEARLRCSPMKGHSHVYWYRQLPEEGLKFMVYLQKENIIDESGMPKERFSAEFPKEGPSILRIQQVVRGDSAAYFCASSSGQADTQYFGPGTRLTVL.

The chain is built from TRBV3-1 and TRBJ2-3; TRBD2 matches at 7 bases. The J segment lost 2 bases and the V segment lost 6 bases, leaving 8 bases of the junction unmatched. The CDR3 has 15 residues. The germline V gene encodes CDR1 LGHDT and CDR2 YNNKEL (reference sequence). CDR3 bases: TGTGCCAGCAGTTCCCGGACTAGTTTCACAGATACGCAGTATTTT. Its translation is CASSSRTSFTDTQYF.

This clonotype was seen ten or more times. This chain joins TRBV24-1 and TRBJ2-3, with D tentatively TRBD2 (6 bases). The V gene lost 4 bases and the J gene lost 0 bases, with 10 bases spanning the gap. Germline values: CDR1 KGHDR, CDR2 SFDVKD. This CDR3 comprises 15 residues. Written as DNA, the CDR3 is TGTGCCACCAGTGACGCCGGGACTAGCACAGATACGCAGTATTTT. It is translated as CATSDAGTSTDTQYF.

This clonotype was observed many times. The chain has TRBV6-5 and TRBJ1-1; 9 bases fit TRBD1. The CDR3 length is 14 residues. From germline, CDR1 is MNHEY and CDR2 SVGAGI. V lost 5 bases, J lost 7 bases, and 8 bases stayed unmatched. CDR3 nucleotides: TGTGCCAGCAGTCCCCGGACAGGGGCGGTTGAAGCTTTCTTT. Translated: CASSPRTGAVEAFF.

On this clonotype itself: This may arise from a read error, as a much more abundant clone is one base away. V usage is TRBV4-2 and J usage is TRBJ2-5; D may correspond to TRBD1 or TRBD2 (5 bases each). Germline CDR1 LGHNA, CDR2 YNFKEQ. This CDR3 spans 14 amino acids. CDR3 DNA sequence: TGTGCCAGCAGTGATCGGGGCGTACAAGAGATCCAGTACTTC. Encoded protein: CASSDRGVQEIQYF.

This clonotype has a count of ten or more. The chain joins TRBV27 to TRBJ1-1; D is unclear. Germline CDR1 and CDR2: MNHEY and SMNVEV (reference sequence). The CDR3 has 15 residues. Trimming removed 5 bases at V and 2 bases at J, with 15 bases between. Here the CDR3 DNA reads TGTGCCAGCAGTACCCCGACACTAGGTAACACTGAAGCTTTCTTT. It specifies CASSTPTLGNTEAFF.

This clonotype appeared many times. This chain joins TRBV3-1 and TRBJ1-1; TRBD1 might be the D (6 bases). The CDR3 is made up of 16 amino acids. V gave up 3 bases and J gave up 2 bases, with 16 bases separating them. The germline gives CDR1 LGHDT, CDR2 YNNKEL (reference sequence). This CDR3 reads CASSHPTTGINTEAFF. In DNA form, the CDR3 reads TGTGCCAGCAGCCACCCCACGACAGGAATTAACACTGAAGCTTTCTTT. Full variable domain (missing parts from reference TRBV3-1 and TRBJ1-1): DTAVSQTPKYLVTQMGNDKSIKCEQNLGHDTMYWYKQDSKKFLKIMFSYNNKELIINETVPNRFSPKSPDKAHLNLHINSLELGDSAVYFCASSHPTTGINTEAFFGQGTRLTVV.

The rearrangement links TRBV24-1 to TRBJ2-1; perhaps TRBD1 as D (5 bases). Per germline, CDR1 KGHDR and CDR2 SFDVKD. Trimming pared 4 bases from V and 5 bases from J, leaving 17 bases between. The CDR3 is 16 amino acids. The CDR3 loop reads CATSDQEDSLDNEQFF. For the CDR3, the DNA is TGTGCCACCAGTGACCAAGAAGACAGCCTTGACAATGAGCAGTTCTTC.

This clonotype has ten or more counts. J is TRBJ2-1 and V is TRBV27; 9 bases are shared with TRBD1. With V trimmed by 4 bases and J by 6 bases, 10 bases remained unmatched. The CDR3 sequence is 16 residues long. Germline CDR1 and CDR2: MNHEY and SMNVEV (reference sequence). The DNA for the CDR3 is TGTGCCAGCAGTTACTACGGACAGGGGAAAACCAATGAGCAGTTCTTC. It translates to CASSYYGQGKTNEQFF.

In this sample, this clonotype turned up many times. The chain couples TRBV4-3 to TRBJ1-2; D unclear. The CDR3 contains 14 residues. The V gene lost 2 bases and the J gene lost 4 bases, with 11 bases spanning the gap. Germline V gene lookup returns CDR1 LGHNA and CDR2 YSLEER. CDR3 nucleotide sequence: TGCGCCAGCAGCCAACTTACATCTAGCTATGGCTACACCTTC. This codes for CASSQLTSSYGYTF.

At least ten counts were recorded for this clonotype. This chain links TRBV20-1 with TRBJ2-1, with 9 bases lining up with TRBD2. V shed 3 bases and J 5 bases; nucleotides not matched to a gene: 8. Germline CDR1 is DFQATT and CDR2 is SNEGSKA (reference sequence). This CDR3 is built from 15 residues. CDR3 sequence (DNA): TGCAGTGCTAGGCTAGGCGGGGGGGAGAACAATGAGCAGTTCTTC. Protein product: CSARLGGGENNEQFF.

This clonotype was picked up many times. The chain couples TRBV27 to TRBJ2-7; 8 nucleotides agree with TRBD1. The CDR3 runs 15 residues. The trim removed 1 base at V and 2 bases at J, leaving 4 bases unmatched. The V gene's germline CDR1 is MNHEY and CDR2 SMNVEV (reference sequence). CDR3 nucleotide sequence: TGTGCCAGCAGTTTATATTCAGGGGGCCCCTACGAGCAGTACTTC. Protein product: CASSLYSGGPYEQYF.

This clonotype was found many times. For the CDR3, the DNA is TGCGCCAGCAGCCTTCGACAGGGTACGAGTCAGCCCCAGCATTTT. It yields the protein CASSLRQGTSQPQHF. The chain links TRBV4-1 to TRBJ1-5, with 7 positions matching TRBD1. This CDR3 contains 15 residues. The V gene's germline CDR1 is MGHRA and CDR2 YSYEKL. The J segment lost 6 bases and the V segment lost 4 bases, leaving 9 bases of the junction unmatched.

This clonotype was seen at least ten times. The chain is built from TRBV5-1 and TRBJ2-1; TRBD2 matches 14 bases. Germline lookup yields CDR1 SGHRS and CDR2 YFSETQ. V shed 3 bases and J 0 bases; nucleotides not matched to a gene: 8. The CDR3 is made up of 19 amino acids. CDR3 sequence: CASSSGLAGGKSSYNEQFF. The CDR3 coding sequence is TGCGCCAGCAGCTCAGGACTAGCGGGGGGTAAGAGCTCCTACAATGAGCAGTTCTTC.

This clonotype was detected many times. The chain is built from TRBV20-1 and TRBJ1-2; the D is unclear. V gave up 0 bases and J gave up 7 bases, with 3 bases separating them. Germline CDR1 reads DFQATT; CDR2 reads SNEGSKA (reference sequence). The CDR3 extends over 10 amino acids. CDR3 loop: CSARDGGYTF. The DNA for the CDR3 is TGCAGTGCTAGAGATGGTGGCTACACCTTC.

The sample holds many counts of this clonotype. The J gene is TRBJ2-5, the V gene TRBV10-3; 8 bases align to TRBD2. The V segment lost 7 bases and the J segment 5 bases; nucleotides outside the gene matches: 9. The CDR3 loop spans 14 amino acids. The germline V gene has CDR1 ENHRY and CDR2 SYGVKD. The CDR3 DNA reads as TGTGCCATCAATTCAGGAGCGGGGGTGGAGACCCAGTACTTC. It yields the protein CAINSGAGVETQYF.